One T cell receptor beta chain is described in this entry. This clone's antigen is unknown. No base qualities exist here, and no much larger clone lies one base off it. Whole blood was collected in K2EDTA tubes by collaborating institutions according to the institutions' own protocols. For TCRbeta analysis, collaborators shipped samples as frozen whole blood, isolated PBMCs, or DNA extracted from either of those sample types. The data are from a study of blood T cell repertoires in COVID-19 (dated by TCRdb to the early 2020s). Regarding the complete study: The collaborator samples originated in the United States, Italy and Spain and spanned the acute and convalescent phases of COVID-19. The material from the prospective study consisted of cDNA or gDNA derived from T cells, B-cell-depleted T cells, or PBMCs. Deeply sampled blood TCRbeta repertoires from subjects exposed to, actively infected with, or recovered from COVID-19 were included in the dataset. A freely available public database, intended as a resource for researchers studying the immune response to SARS-CoV-2, is where the repertoires were released. The samples were drawn from the first 160 participants of the ongoing ImmuneRACE study and from 1,254 subjects provided by 6 global collaborators. Sample metadata almost always included a de-identified subject ID, COVID-19 status, age in years and sex. Where available, HLA class I and class II types were obtained from metadata supplied by the sample provider rather than from assay-based typing.

TCRbeta CDR3 regions were amplified from genomic DNA using the immunoSEQ Assay, a bias-controlled multiplex PCR. The authors' analysis ran thus. Nucleated cell counts per sample were estimated from amplification of reference gene primers within the assay. Sequence reads were collapsed and filtered to measure the absolute abundance of every unique TCRbeta CDR3 rearrangement. For each sample, productive Simpson clonality was calculated by taking the square root of Simpson's diversity index across productive rearrangements. As stored in TCRdb, this immuneACCESS dataset retains in-frame rearrangements with V and J assigned. A fraction of the clones does not appear; measured against another copy, unresolved V genes explain less than half of the discrepancy, and the remainder lacks a known reason. That table gives V, J and clone size, and the DNA gave D and trimming. For this sample the table gives roughly 86,000 clones, of which 85% were detected only once. The ten most abundant clones make up 3% to 3.5% of the sample.

Broad study findings and their caveats: The amount of clinical and demographic metadata varied by source and participant and was provided uncurated.

Sequencing was done on a sample of peripheral blood. The TCR comes from a man aged 45-60 years with acute or convalescent COVID-19.

CDR3 reads: CASSVAPSTSGTVGYEQYF. The DNA sequence reads TGTGCCAGCAGCGTAGCCCCAAGCACGTCCGGGACAGTAGGGTACGAGCAGTACTTC. The chain was built from TRBV9 and TRBJ2-7, with 7 middle bases fitting TRBD1. Trimming removed 0 bases from V and 4 bases from J; the gene matches leave 19 bases unexplained. CDR1 and CDR2 are drawn from the germline V gene: SGDLS, YYNGEE. The CDR3, from cysteine to phenylalanine, totals 19 residues. CDR3 DNA is the only sequence kept; it has 57 bases, read in frame from the first base.